This T cell receptor (beta chain) was retrieved from a study of T cell repertoires in cytomegalovirus infection. As for the study in general: CMV infection and matching HLA type were both indicated by public TCR beta signatures.

About this clonotype itself: Its antigen is as yet unknown.

TCRdb fed the reads into MiXCR, producing one record per CDR3 protein. The table records 200,000 to 250,000 distinct CDR3 sequences, roughly 22% of them present only once. Study conclusions and caveats: Summed frequency of shared TCR beta families picked out CMV carriers who also had the relevant HLA.

The CDR3 consists of 17 residues. The V gene end was trimmed by 3 bases and the J gene end by 5 bases; junction bases not matched to a gene: 10. V and J are TRBV12-3 or TRBV12-4 and TRBJ2-1, with 10 bases identical to TRBD2. Sample: CD8+ T cells from PBMCs. This sequence was found in a human donor in good health (CMV status not recorded). Some clones in this sample may be carry-over from other donors' samples. The CDR3 is CASSLYLGLAVDNEQFF. DNA for the CDR3: TGTGCCAGCAGTTTGTATTTAGGACTAGCGGTTGACAATGAGCAGTTCTTC.